This entry lists 30 T cell receptor beta chains sequenced from one sample in a study of OX40 agonist ivuxolimab in advanced cancers. The data were produced by immunoSEQ multiplex PCR, yet TCRdb's version contains in-frame clones alone and is incomplete. The sample includes tens of thousands of clones, around 85% of them seen just once. The sequences come from CD4+ or CD8+ T cells sorted from blood, collected in a trial of the OX40 agonist ivuxolimab. The source of these receptors is an adult with an advanced solid tumor such as melanoma, head and neck, liver or kidney cancer.

This chain joins TRBV15 and TRBJ1-3; unclear D gene. CDR1 LNHNV and CDR2 YYDKDF come from the germline V gene (reference sequence). The V end lost 1 base, the J end lost 2 bases, and 12 bases lay between the germline ends. The CDR3 has 16 residues. CDR3 region: CATSRARLKTGNTIYF. CDR3 in DNA: TGTGCCACCAGCAGAGCACGATTGAAGACTGGAAACACCATATATTTT.

This chain links TRBV27 with TRBJ2-2, with no clear D. The germline V gene encodes CDR1 MNHEY and CDR2 SMNVEV (reference sequence). V was pared by 3 bases and J by 7 bases, with 6 bases between. The CDR3 runs to 12 residues. The CDR3 DNA is TGTGCCAGCAGTTTCCGGATCGGGGAGCTGTTTTTT. Amino acids: CASSFRIGELFF.

This chain uses TRBV5-6 with TRBJ1-4, with D possibly TRBD1 on 6 matching bases. Trimming removed 3 bases from V and 1 base from J, with 19 bases in between. Germline V gene lookup returns CDR1 SGHDT and CDR2 YYEEEE. The CDR3 length is 18 residues. The CDR3 sequence: CASSWMGGDPVTNEKLFF. In DNA, the CDR3 is TGTGCCAGCAGCTGGATGGGGGGCGACCCTGTAACTAATGAAAAACTGTTTTTT.

The rearrangement uses TRBV4-1 and TRBJ2-7; D not certain. V lost 0 bases and J lost 0, with 9 bases in between. The CDR3 is made up of 15 amino acids. Germline values: CDR1 MGHRA, CDR2 YSYEKL. The CDR3 region is CASSQETLSSYEQYF. The CDR3 DNA is TGCGCCAGCAGCCAAGAAACACTCAGCTCCTACGAGCAGTACTTC.

The chain combines TRBV27 with TRBJ2-1; D is tentatively TRBD1 or TRBD2 (5 bases each). CDR1 and CDR2 (germline): MNHEY, SMNVEV (reference sequence). The CDR3 length is 17 residues. The V end lost 5 bases, the J end lost 7 bases, and 24 bases lay between the germline ends. CDR3 bases: TGTGCCAGCAGTCTTGGGGCCGGGGTAGGGTTTGGGAATGAGCAGTTCTTC. Protein product: CASSLGAGVGFGNEQFF.

This clone was recorded once. The chain uses TRBV5-4 and TRBJ2-7; tentatively, D is TRBD1 (6 bases). CDR1 SGHNT and CDR2 YYREEE come from the germline V gene (reference sequence). The CDR3 length is 15 residues. V lost 4 bases and J lost 0, with 14 bases in between. In DNA, the CDR3 is TGTGCCAGCAGCGAGGGACAACTAATCTCCTACGAGCAGTACTTC. Protein sequence: CASSEGQLISYEQYF.

The chain employs TRBV4-1 and TRBJ1-2; D is unclear. V lost 0 bases and J lost 8, with 13 bases in between. This CDR3 has 14 amino acids. Germline values: CDR1 MGHRA, CDR2 YSYEKL. CDR3 DNA: TGCGCCAGCAGCCAAGATTCGGTTATAGGAGGCTACACCTTC. Translated, it gives CASSQDSVIGGYTF.

The rearrangement links TRBV5-1 to TRBJ2-5; 9 bases are a match to TRBD2. The V and J ends lost 0 bases and 3 bases, in that order; junction bases with no gene match: 3. The CDR3 loop spans 15 amino acids. Germline CDR1 is SGHRS and CDR2 is YFSETQ. The DNA for the CDR3 is TGCGCCAGCAGCTTGGAGCGGGGGGTGGAAGAGACCCAGTACTTC. Its translation is CASSLERGVEETQYF.

The chain links TRBV6-1 to TRBJ2-1; 8 positions agree with TRBD2. V was pared by 7 bases and J by 5 bases, with 10 bases of the junction left unmatched. This CDR3 is built from 15 residues. Germline CDR1 MNHNS, CDR2 SASEGT. CDR3 bases: TGTGCCAGCACGGGACGGGAGGGCCCCCACAATGAGCAGTTCTTC. This sequence encodes CASTGREGPHNEQFF.

In this sample, this clone turned up once. This rearrangement joins TRBV5-1 to TRBJ1-4; 10 bases map to TRBD1. The CDR3 has 15 residues. After removal of 0 bases from V and 4 bases from J, the junction contained 0 bases not matched to a gene. Germline-derived CDR1 and CDR2 are SGHRS and YFSETQ. The CDR3 DNA follows: TGCGCCAGCAGCTTGGGGACAGGGGGTAATGAAAAACTGTTTTTT. This codes for CASSLGTGGNEKLFF.

The chain carries TRBV18 and TRBJ2-5; weak D call: TRBD2 (6 bases). Between the trimmed V and J ends, which lost 2 bases and 4 bases, there was a span of 11 bases. This CDR3 comprises 14 residues. Germline CDR1 KGHSH, CDR2 LQKENI. The CDR3 region has the DNA TGTGCCAGCTCACCAAAGGGACTCATAGAGACCCAGTACTTC. Its translation: CASSPKGLIETQYF.

V usage is TRBV6-1 and J usage is TRBJ1-5; a weak D match, TRBD1 (5 bases). The V end was cut by 3 bases, the J end by 3 bases, with 12 bases between. The CDR3 is made up of 15 amino acids. Germline V gene lookup returns CDR1 MNHNS and CDR2 SASEGT. In DNA, the CDR3 is TGTGCCAGCAGTGAGGAGGGGTTAGACAATCAGCCCCAGCATTTT. Its protein product is CASSEEGLDNQPQHF.

The CDR3 protein is CASSQGLAGGIVGNEQFF. CDR3 DNA: TGCGCCAGCAGCCAAGGGCTAGCGGGAGGAATTGTAGGCAATGAGCAGTTCTTC. V is TRBV4-1 and J is TRBJ2-1; 11 bases are shared with TRBD2. Germline V lookup: CDR1 MGHRA, CDR2 YSYEKL. The CDR3 spans 18 residues. V was pared by 1 base and J by 6 bases, with 11 bases of the junction left unmatched.

The chain joins TRBV10-3 to TRBJ2-7, with D tentatively TRBD1 (6 bases). The ends were cut back, 3 bases at V and 2 bases at J, with 29 bases in the middle. CDR1 and CDR2 (germline): ENHRY, SYGVKD. The CDR3 has 20 residues. CDR3 amino acids: CAISDPSGAAPLTSTYEQYF. CDR3 DNA: TGTGCCATCAGTGACCCCTCAGGGGCCGCACCTTTAACTTCGACCTACGAGCAGTACTTC.

This chain uses TRBV18 with TRBJ1-1; weak D call: TRBD1 (5 bases). V lost 2 bases and J lost 12, with 13 bases in between. CDR3 length equals 12 residues. Germline V gives CDR1 KGHSH, CDR2 LQKENI. The CDR3 nucleotides are TGTGCCAGCTCACCATACCAGGGCTCGACTTTCTTT. Amino acid sequence: CASSPYQGSTFF.

The rearrangement uses TRBV5-1 and TRBJ2-5; 11 bases are a match to TRBD1. Germline V gives CDR1 SGHRS, CDR2 YFSETQ. CDR3 length: 18 residues. Trimming removed 0 bases from V and 4 bases from J; junction bases left unmatched: 11. The chain's CDR3 is CASSLGLYTGTGGETQYF. The CDR3 bases are TGCGCCAGCAGCTTGGGGTTATATACCGGGACAGGGGGAGAGACCCAGTACTTC. The variable domain in full, with the rest retrieved from reference TRBV5-1 and TRBJ2-5, is KAGVTQTPRYLIKTRGQQVTLSCSPISGHRSVSWYQQTPGQGLQFLFEYFSETQRNKGNFPGRFSGRQFSNSRSEMNVSTLELGDSALYLCASSLGLYTGTGGETQYFGPGTRLLVL.

J is TRBJ2-5 and V is TRBV5-1, with 13 bases matching TRBD2. Looked up from germline, CDR1 is SGHRS and CDR2 is YFSETQ. After removal of 2 bases from V and 4 bases from J, the junction contained 2 bases not matched to a gene. The CDR3 covers 15 residues. The CDR3 loop is CASSFGTSGVETQYF. As DNA, the CDR3 is TGCGCCAGCAGCTTTGGGACTAGCGGGGTAGAGACCCAGTACTTC.

The chain carries TRBV5-1 and TRBJ1-2; 10 nucleotides agree with TRBD1. The CDR3 has 15 amino acids. The ends lost 3 bases at V and 2 bases at J; junction bases unmatched: 4. Germline CDR1 is SGHRS and CDR2 is YFSETQ. CDR3 region: CASSSRTGGNYGYTF. CDR3 nucleotides: TGCGCCAGCAGCTCTCGGACAGGGGGGAACTATGGCTACACCTTC.

This clone occurred a few times. This rearrangement joins TRBV5-1 to TRBJ2-7; D is unresolved. Germline V gene sequence: CDR1 SGHRS, CDR2 YFSETQ. The CDR3 has 12 amino acids. V was trimmed by 4 bases and J by 3 bases, leaving 8 bases between them. This chain's CDR3 is CASSPVGYEQYF. In DNA form, the CDR3 reads TGCGCCAGCAGCCCGGTGGGCTACGAGCAGTACTTC.

The chain combines TRBV18 with TRBJ2-5; 8 bases align to TRBD1. CDR1 is KGHSH, CDR2 LQKENI, per germline. The J segment lost 1 base and the V segment lost 6 bases, leaving 4 bases of the junction unmatched. This CDR3 is 14 amino acids long. The CDR3 spells CASSKDRVQETQYF. CDR3 DNA sequence: TGTGCCAGCTCTAAGGACAGGGTCCAAGAGACCCAGTACTTC.

The gene calls are TRBV11-2 and TRBJ2-5; no firm D call. Near its end, the DNA agrees better with TRBJ2-7, so the J call may be wrong. The V gene's germline CDR1 is SGHAT and CDR2 FQNNGV. This CDR3 has 12 residues. In DNA, the CDR3 is TGTGCCAGCAGCTTAGGAACCTACGAGCAGTACTTC. It encodes CASSLGTYEQYF.

The V call is TRBV30, the J call TRBJ1-1; no firm D call. CDR3 length: 13 amino acids. Germline-derived CDR1 and CDR2 are GTSNPN and SVGIG (reference sequence). V lost 2 bases, J lost 2 bases, and 9 bases lay in between. CDR3 sequence: CAWSRQSNTEAFF. The CDR3 bases are TGTGCCTGGAGTAGGCAGTCAAACACTGAAGCTTTCTTT.

This chain connects TRBV7-9 to TRBJ1-1; the D gene is possibly TRBD1 (6 bases). Germline CDR1 and CDR2: SEHNR and FQNEAQ (reference sequence). V gave up 2 bases and J gave up 5 bases, with 15 bases separating them. This CDR3 is 15 amino acids long. The CDR3 loop reads CASSLRMEGGTEAFF. The CDR3 nucleotides read TGTGCCAGCAGCTTACGAATGGAGGGGGGAACTGAAGCTTTCTTT. Complete variable domain (other parts from reference TRBV7-9 and TRBJ1-1): DTGVSQNPRHKITKRGQNVTFRCDPISEHNRLYWYRQTLGQGPEFLTYFQNEAQLEKSRLLSDRFSAERPKGSFSTLEIQRTEQGDSAMYLCASSLRMEGGTEAFFGQGTRLTVV.

The rearrangement uses TRBV5-1 and TRBJ2-3; 7 bases match TRBD1. The CDR3 is 15 amino acids. V lost 0 bases, J lost 3 bases, and 4 bases stayed unmatched. Germline CDR1 reads SGHRS; CDR2 reads YFSETQ. CDR3 bases: TGCGCCAGCAGCTTGGGACAGGGTTCTACAGATACGCAGTATTTT. This translates into CASSLGQGSTDTQYF.

The chain carries TRBV7-9 and TRBJ2-1; the D gene is possibly TRBD2 (5 bases). The germline V gene encodes CDR1 SEHNR and CDR2 FQNEAQ (reference sequence). The V end lost 6 bases, the J end lost 2 bases, and 20 bases lay between the germline ends. The CDR3 sequence is 17 residues long. The CDR3 DNA sequence: TGTGCCAGCAGTCCCGCAGCGGCGAGCCTTACCTACAATGAGCAGTTCTTC. Protein: CASSPAAASLTYNEQFF. Looking up the rest from reference TRBV7-9 and TRBJ2-1 gives the full variable domain: DTGVSQNPRHKITKRGQNVTFRCDPISEHNRLYWYRQTLGQGPEFLTYFQNEAQLEKSRLLSDRFSAERPKGSFSTLEIQRTEQGDSAMYLCASSPAAASLTYNEQFFGPGTRLTVL.

The V gene is TRBV30, the J gene TRBJ1-3; D is possibly TRBD1 (5 bases). Trimming stripped 5 bases from V and 0 bases from J, with 8 bases between. Germline lookup yields CDR1 GTSNPN and CDR2 SVGIG (reference sequence). This CDR3 contains 13 residues. The CDR3, as DNA: TGTGCCTGGTGGGGGGGCTCTGGAAACACCATATATTTT. Translated: CAWWGGSGNTIYF.

The CDR3 DNA reads as TGTGCCAGCAGTTATCAGGGACAGGGAGGAGATACGCAGTATTTT. Its translation is CASSYQGQGGDTQYF. The chain joins TRBV6-5 to TRBJ2-3; 9 bases fit TRBD1. The CDR3 is 15 residues long. CDR1 and CDR2 (germline): MNHEY, SVGAGI. The V and J ends lost 3 bases and 5 bases, in that order; junction bases with no gene match: 6.

The rearrangement uses TRBV6-5 and TRBJ2-7, with 14 bases that match TRBD2. Per the germline V gene, CDR1 is MNHEY and CDR2 is SVGAGI. The CDR3 is 15 amino acids. The V segment lost 6 bases and the J segment 0 bases; nucleotides outside the gene matches: 1. The CDR3 nucleotides read TGTGCCAGCAGCGGGACTAGCGGGGGCTCCTACGAGCAGTACTTC. This sequence encodes CASSGTSGGSYEQYF.

The chain joins TRBV30 to TRBJ1-2; D remains unclear. The germline V and J ends were trimmed by 3 bases and 5 bases, with 10 bases remaining between them. This CDR3 contains 12 residues. Germline CDR1 is GTSNPN and CDR2 is SVGIG (reference sequence). CDR3 amino acids: CAWRVGSYGYTF. The CDR3 DNA reads TGTGCCTGGAGAGTGGGCAGTTATGGCTACACCTTC.

The chain carries TRBV18 and TRBJ1-1, with D maybe TRBD1 (5 bases). The CDR3 is made up of 16 amino acids. The V end lost 0 bases, the J end lost 6 bases, and 17 bases lay between the germline ends. Germline assignment: CDR1 KGHSH and CDR2 LQKENI. The CDR3 region has the DNA TGTGCCAGCTCACCACCAAGGGGAGGGGCCCCTCCTGAAGCTTTCTTT. Protein product: CASSPPRGGAPPEAFF. Looking up the rest from reference TRBV18 and TRBJ1-1 gives the full variable domain: NAGVMQNPRHLVRRRGQEARLRCSPMKGHSHVYWYRQLPEEGLKFMVYLQKENIIDESGMPKERFSAEFPKEGPSILRIQQVVRGDSAAYFCASSPPRGGAPPEAFFGQGTRLTVV.